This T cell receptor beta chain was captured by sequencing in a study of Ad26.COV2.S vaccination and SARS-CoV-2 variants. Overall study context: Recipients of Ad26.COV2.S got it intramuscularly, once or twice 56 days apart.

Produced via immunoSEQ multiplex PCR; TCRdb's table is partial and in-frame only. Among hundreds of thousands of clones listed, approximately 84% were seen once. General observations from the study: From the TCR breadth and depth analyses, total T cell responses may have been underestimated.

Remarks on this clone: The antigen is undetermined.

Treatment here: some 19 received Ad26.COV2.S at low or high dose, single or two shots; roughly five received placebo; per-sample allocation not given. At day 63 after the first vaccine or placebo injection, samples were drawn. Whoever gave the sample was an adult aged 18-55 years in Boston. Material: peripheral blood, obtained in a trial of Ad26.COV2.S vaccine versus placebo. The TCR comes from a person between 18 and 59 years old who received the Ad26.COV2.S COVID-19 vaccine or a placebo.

The CDR3 DNA reads as TGCGCCAGCAGCCAAGATTGGGCTAGCGGGAGGACAGATACGCAGTATTTT. Translation: CASSQDWASGRTDTQYF. The chain uses TRBV4-3 and TRBJ2-3, with TRBD2 matching over 11 bases. The CDR3 has 17 residues. Germline V gives CDR1 LGHNA, CDR2 YSLEER. V dropped 0 bases and J dropped 3; count of bases not matched to a gene: 5.